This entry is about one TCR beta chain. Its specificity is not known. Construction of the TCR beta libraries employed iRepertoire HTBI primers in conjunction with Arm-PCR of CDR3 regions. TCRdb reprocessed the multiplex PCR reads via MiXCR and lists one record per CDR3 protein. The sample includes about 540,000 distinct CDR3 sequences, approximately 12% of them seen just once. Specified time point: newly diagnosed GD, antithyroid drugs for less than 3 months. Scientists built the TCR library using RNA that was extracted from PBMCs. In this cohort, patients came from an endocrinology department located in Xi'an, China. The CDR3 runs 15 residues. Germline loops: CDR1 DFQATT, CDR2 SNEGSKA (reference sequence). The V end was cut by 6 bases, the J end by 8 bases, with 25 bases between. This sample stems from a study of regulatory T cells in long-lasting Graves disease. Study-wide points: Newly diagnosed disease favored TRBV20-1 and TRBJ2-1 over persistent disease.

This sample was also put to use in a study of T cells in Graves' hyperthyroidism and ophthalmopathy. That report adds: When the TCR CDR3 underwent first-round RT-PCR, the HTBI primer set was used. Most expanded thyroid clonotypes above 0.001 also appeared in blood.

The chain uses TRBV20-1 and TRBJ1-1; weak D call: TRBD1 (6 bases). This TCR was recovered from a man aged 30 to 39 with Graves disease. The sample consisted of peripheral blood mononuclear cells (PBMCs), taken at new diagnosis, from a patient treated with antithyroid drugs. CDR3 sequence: CSAETGMRIPAEAFF. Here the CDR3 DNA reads TGCAGTGCCGAGACAGGTATGCGGATCCCAGCGGAAGCTTTCTTT.